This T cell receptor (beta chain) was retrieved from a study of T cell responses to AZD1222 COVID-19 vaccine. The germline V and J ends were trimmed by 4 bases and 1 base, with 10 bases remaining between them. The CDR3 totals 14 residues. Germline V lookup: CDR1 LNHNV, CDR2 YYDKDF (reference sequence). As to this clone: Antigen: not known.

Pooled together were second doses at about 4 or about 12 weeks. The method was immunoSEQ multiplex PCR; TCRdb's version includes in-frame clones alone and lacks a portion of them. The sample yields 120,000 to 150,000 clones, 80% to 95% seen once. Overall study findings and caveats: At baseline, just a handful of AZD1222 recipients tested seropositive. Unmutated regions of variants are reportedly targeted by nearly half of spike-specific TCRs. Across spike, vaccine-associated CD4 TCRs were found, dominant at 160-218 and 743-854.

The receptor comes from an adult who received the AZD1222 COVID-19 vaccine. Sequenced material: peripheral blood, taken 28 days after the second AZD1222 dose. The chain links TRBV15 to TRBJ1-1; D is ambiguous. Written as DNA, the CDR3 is TGTGCCACCAGCATATACCCGGGGAACACTGAAGCTTTCTTT. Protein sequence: CATSIYPGNTEAFF. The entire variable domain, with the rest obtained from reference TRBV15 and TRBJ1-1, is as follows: DAMVIQNPRYQVTQFGKPVTLSCSQTLNHNVMYWYQQKSSQAPKLLFHYYDKDFNNEADTPDNFQSRRPNTSFCFLDIRSPGLGDTAMYLCATSIYPGNTEAFFGQGTRLTVV.